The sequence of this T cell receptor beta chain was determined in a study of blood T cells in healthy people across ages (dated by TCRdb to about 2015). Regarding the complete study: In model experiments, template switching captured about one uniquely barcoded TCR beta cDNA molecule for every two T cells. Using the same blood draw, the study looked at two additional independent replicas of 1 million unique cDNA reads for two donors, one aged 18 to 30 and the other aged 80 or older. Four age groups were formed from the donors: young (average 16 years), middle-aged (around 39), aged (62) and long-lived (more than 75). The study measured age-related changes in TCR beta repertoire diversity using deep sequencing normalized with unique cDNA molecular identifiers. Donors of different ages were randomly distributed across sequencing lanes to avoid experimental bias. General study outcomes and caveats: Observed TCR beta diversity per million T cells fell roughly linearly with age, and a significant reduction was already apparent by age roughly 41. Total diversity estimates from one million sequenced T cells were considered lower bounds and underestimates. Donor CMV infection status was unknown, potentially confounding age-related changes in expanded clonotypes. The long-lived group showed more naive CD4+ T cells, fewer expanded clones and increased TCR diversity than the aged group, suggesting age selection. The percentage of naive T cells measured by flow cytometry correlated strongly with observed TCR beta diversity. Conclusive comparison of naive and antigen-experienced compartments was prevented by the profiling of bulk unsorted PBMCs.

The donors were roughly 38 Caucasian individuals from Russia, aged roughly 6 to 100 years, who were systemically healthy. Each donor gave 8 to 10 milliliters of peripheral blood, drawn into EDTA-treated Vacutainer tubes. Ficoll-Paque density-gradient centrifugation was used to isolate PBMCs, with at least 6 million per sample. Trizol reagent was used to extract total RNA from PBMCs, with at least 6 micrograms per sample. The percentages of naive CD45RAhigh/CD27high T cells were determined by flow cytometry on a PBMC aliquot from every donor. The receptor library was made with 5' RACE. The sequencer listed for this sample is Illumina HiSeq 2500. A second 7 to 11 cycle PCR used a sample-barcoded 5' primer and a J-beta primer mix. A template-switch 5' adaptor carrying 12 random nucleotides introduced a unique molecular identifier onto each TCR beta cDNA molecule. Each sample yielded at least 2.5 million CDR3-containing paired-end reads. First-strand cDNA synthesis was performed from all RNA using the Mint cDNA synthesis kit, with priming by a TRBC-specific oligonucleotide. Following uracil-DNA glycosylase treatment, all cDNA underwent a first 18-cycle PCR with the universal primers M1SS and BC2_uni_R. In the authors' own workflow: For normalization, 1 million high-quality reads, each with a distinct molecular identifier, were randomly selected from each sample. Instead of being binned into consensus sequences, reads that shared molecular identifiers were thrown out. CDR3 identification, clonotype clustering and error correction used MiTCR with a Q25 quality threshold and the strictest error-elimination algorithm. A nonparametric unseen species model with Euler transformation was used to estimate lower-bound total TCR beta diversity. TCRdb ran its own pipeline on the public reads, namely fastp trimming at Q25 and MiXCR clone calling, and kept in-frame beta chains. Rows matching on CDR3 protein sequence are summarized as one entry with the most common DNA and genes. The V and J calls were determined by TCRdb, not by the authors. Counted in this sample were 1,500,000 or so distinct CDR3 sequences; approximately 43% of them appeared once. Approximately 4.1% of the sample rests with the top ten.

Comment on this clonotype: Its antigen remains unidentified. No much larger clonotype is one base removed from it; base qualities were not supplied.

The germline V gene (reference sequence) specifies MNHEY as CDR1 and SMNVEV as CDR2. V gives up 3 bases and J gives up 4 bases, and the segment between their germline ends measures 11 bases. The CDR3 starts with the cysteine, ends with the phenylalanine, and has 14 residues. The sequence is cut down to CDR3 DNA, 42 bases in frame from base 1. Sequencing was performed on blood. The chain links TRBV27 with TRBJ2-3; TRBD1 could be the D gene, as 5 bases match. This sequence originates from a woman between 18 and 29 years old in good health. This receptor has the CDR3 CASSFSPGSDTQYF. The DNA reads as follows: TGTGCCAGCAGTTTTTCCCCAGGGTCAGATACGCAGTATTTT.